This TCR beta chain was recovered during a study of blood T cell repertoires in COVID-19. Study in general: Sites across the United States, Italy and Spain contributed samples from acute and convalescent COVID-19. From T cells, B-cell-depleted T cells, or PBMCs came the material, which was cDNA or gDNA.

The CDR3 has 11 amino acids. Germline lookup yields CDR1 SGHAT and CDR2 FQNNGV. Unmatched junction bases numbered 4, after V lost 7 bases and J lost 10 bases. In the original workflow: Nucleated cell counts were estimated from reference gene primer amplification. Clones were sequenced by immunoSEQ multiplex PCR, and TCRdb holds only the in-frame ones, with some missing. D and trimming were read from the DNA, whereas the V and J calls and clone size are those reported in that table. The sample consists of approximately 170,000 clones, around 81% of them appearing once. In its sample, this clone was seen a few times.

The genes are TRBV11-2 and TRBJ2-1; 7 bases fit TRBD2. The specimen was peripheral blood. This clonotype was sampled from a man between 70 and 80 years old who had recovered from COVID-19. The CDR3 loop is CASTPGLEQFF. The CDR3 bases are TGTGCCAGCACCCCGGGACTAGAGCAGTTCTTC.